The 28 T cell receptor beta chains reported below all come from one sample, sequenced in a study of cytomegalovirus exposure and HLA in healthy donors. This PCR relied on a set of 60 Vbeta primers and 13 Jbeta primers. Produced via immunoSEQ multiplex PCR; TCRdb's table is partial and in-frame only. Here the sample spans some 130,000 clones, approximately 80% being singletons. The sequenced sample was PBMCs. These receptors all come from a woman aged 40 to 50 in good health and CMV-seropositive.

The rearrangement links TRBV5-1 to TRBJ1-1; D uncertain. This CDR3 region has 15 residues. The V gene's germline CDR1 is SGHRS and CDR2 YFSETQ. Trimming removed 0 bases from V and 4 bases from J, with 13 bases in between. The CDR3 loop reads CASSLDSLGGTEAFF. CDR3 DNA sequence: TGCGCCAGCAGCTTGGACAGCTTGGGAGGCACTGAAGCTTTCTTT.

Comment on this clone: The CDR3 end shows no conserved phenylalanine or tryptophan, and so a read error is likely. The chain joins TRBV27 to TRBJ2-7; D call uncertain. Trimming shortened V by 2 bases and J by 0 bases, and 11 bases separated the two germline ends. Germline loops: CDR1 MNHEY, CDR2 SMNVEV (reference sequence). This CDR3 is built from 15 residues. This CDR3 reads CASSLVGQDSYEQYL. CDR3 DNA sequence: TGTGCCAGCAGTTTAGTGGGTCAAGACTCCTACGAGCAGTACCTC.

The chain has TRBV7-9 and TRBJ1-2; TRBD1 aligns across 7 bases. The CDR3 consists of 14 residues. Germline V gene sequence: CDR1 SEHNR, CDR2 FQNEAQ (reference sequence). V lost 5 bases, J lost 4 bases, and 7 bases stayed unmatched. The CDR3 nucleotides are TGTGCCAGCAGCCCCACAGGGGCGGTCTATGGCTACACCTTC. It yields the protein CASSPTGAVYGYTF. The full variable domain, completed using reference TRBV7-9 and TRBJ1-2, is DTGVSQNPRHKITKRGQNVTFRCDPISEHNRLYWYRQTLGQGPEFLTYFQNEAQLEKSRLLSDRFSAERPKGSFSTLEIQRTEQGDSAMYLCASSPTGAVYGYTFGSGTRLTVV.

This sequence joins TRBV5-1 and TRBJ2-5, with D possibly TRBD1 on 5 matching bases. This CDR3 spans 14 amino acids. Germline lookup yields CDR1 SGHRS and CDR2 YFSETQ. Trimming took off 4 bases at V and 4 bases at J, with 14 bases between the two ends. CDR3 region: CASSPQGQGETQYF. The CDR3 nucleotides read TGCGCCAGCAGCCCACAAGGGCAGGGAGAGACCCAGTACTTC.

This clone was seen just once. DNA of the CDR3: TGTGCCAGCAGCCTTAGCGAAACGGGCTACAATGAGCAGTTCTTC. It encodes CASSLSETGYNEQFF. The rearrangement uses TRBV11-1 and TRBJ2-1, with D maybe TRBD2 (5 bases). The length of the CDR3 is 15 residues. With 5 bases removed from V and 3 bases from J, the gap between germline ends came to 14 bases. Per germline, CDR1 SGHAT and CDR2 FQDESV (reference sequence).

The chain has TRBV30 and TRBJ1-2; TRBD1 matches 8 bases. This CDR3 is 15 amino acids long. Germline V gives CDR1 GTSNPN, CDR2 SVGIG (reference sequence). V dropped 1 base and J dropped 2; count of bases not matched to a gene: 6. The chain's CDR3 is CAWSDRDRTNYGYTF. The CDR3, as DNA: TGTGCCTGGAGTGACCGGGACAGGACCAACTATGGCTACACCTTC.

This clone showed up just once. The rearrangement links TRBV28 to TRBJ2-7; 9 bases map to TRBD2. The germline V gene encodes CDR1 MDHEN and CDR2 SYDVKM. The V segment lost 1 base and the J segment 4 bases; nucleotides outside the gene matches: 5. This CDR3 region has 15 residues. The CDR3 DNA is TGTGCCAGCAGTTTATCGGGACTAGCAAAGTACGAGCAGTACTTC. Protein: CASSLSGLAKYEQYF. The full variable domain, its missing parts supplied by reference TRBV28 and TRBJ2-7, is DVKVTQSSRYLVKRTGEKVFLECVQDMDHENMFWYRQDPGLGLRLIYFSYDVKMKEKGDIPEGYSVSREKKERFSLILESASTNQTSMYLCASSLSGLAKYEQYFGPGTRLTVT.

On this clone itself: The sample holds other DNA sequences that translate to the same CDR3. V is TRBV7-2 and J is TRBJ2-7; a weak D match, TRBD1 (5 bases). The CDR3 length is 16 residues. Germline CDR1 reads SGHTA; CDR2 reads FQGNSA. The V gene lost 4 bases and the J gene lost 4 bases, with 20 bases spanning the gap. Here the CDR3 reads CASSSLPMTELYEQYF. In DNA, the CDR3 is TGTGCCAGCAGCTCACTGCCGATGACAGAGCTGTACGAGCAGTACTTC.

The J gene is TRBJ2-7, the V gene TRBV5-6, with TRBD2 identical over 11 bases. With V trimmed by 3 bases and J by 3 bases, 11 bases remained unmatched. CDR1 and CDR2 from the germline V gene are SGHDT and YYEEEE. There are 17 residues in the CDR3. CDR3 sequence reads: CASSSRKALAGVYEQYF. The CDR3 DNA reads as TGTGCCAGCAGCTCAAGGAAGGCACTAGCGGGGGTCTACGAGCAGTACTTC. Combining the CDR3 with reference TRBV5-6 and TRBJ2-7 gives the whole variable domain DAGVTQSPTHLIKTRGQQVTLRCSPKSGHDTVSWYQQALGQGPQFIFQYYEEEERQRGNFPDRFSGHQFPNYSSELNVNALLLGDSALYLCASSSRKALAGVYEQYFGPGTRLTVT.

V is TRBV6-5 and J is TRBJ2-1; D unresolved. Germline CDR1 reads MNHEY; CDR2 reads SVGAGI. V lost 8 bases to trimming and J lost 6 bases, with 5 bases between them. The CDR3 sequence is 10 residues long. CDR3 DNA sequence: TGTGCCAGCGAGTCCAATGAGCAGTTCTTC. Residues: CASESNEQFF.

Here the CDR3 DNA reads TGTGCCAGTCACAAAGGAGGTTCACCGGGCGAGCAGTACTTC. This encodes CASHKGGSPGEQYF. The chain recombines TRBV28 with TRBJ2-7, with D possibly TRBD2 on 5 matching bases. V lost 9 bases and J 6 bases, leaving 21 bases between the germline ends. This CDR3 has 14 residues. From germline, CDR1 is MDHEN and CDR2 SYDVKM.

CDR3 in amino acids: CASSASSAVSAPYEQYF. CDR3 bases: TGTGCCAGCAGCGCCAGCTCCGCGGTCTCCGCCCCTTACGAGCAGTACTTC. V usage is TRBV9 and J usage is TRBJ2-7; D unclear. The length of the CDR3 is 17 residues. Deletions cut 3 bases from V and 4 bases from J, with 23 bases between. Germline V gene data show CDR1 as SGDLS and CDR2 as YYNGEE.

The chain employs TRBV7-2 and TRBJ1-1; unclear D gene. CDR1 is SGHTA, CDR2 FQGNSA, per germline. V dropped 6 bases and J dropped 0 bases, with 11 bases sitting between them. The CDR3 contains 14 residues. CDR3 in DNA: TGTGCCAGCAGTTCCCCGGAGATGAACACTGAAGCTTTCTTT. Protein product: CASSSPEMNTEAFF.

The chain uses TRBV5-4 and TRBJ2-7; TRBD2 aligns across 8 bases. With V trimmed by 0 bases and J by 4 bases, 6 bases remained unmatched. This CDR3 comprises 15 residues. The germline V gene encodes CDR1 SGHNT and CDR2 YYREEE (reference sequence). CDR3 nucleotide sequence: TGTGCCAGCAGCTTGGTTGGTCCTAGCGGGTACGAGCAGTACTTC. Its translation is CASSLVGPSGYEQYF.

The chain employs TRBV14 and TRBJ1-2, with TRBD1 matching 8 bases. The CDR3 runs to 16 residues. Germline CDR1 SGHDN, CDR2 FVKESK. The V gene end was trimmed by 1 base and the J gene end by 8 bases; junction bases not matched to a gene: 12. The CDR3 sequence: CASSQVTRGPLGGYTF. As DNA, the CDR3 is TGTGCCAGCAGCCAAGTAACCAGGGGGCCCTTGGGGGGCTACACCTTC.

This chain links TRBV7-9 with TRBJ2-5; 8 bases map to TRBD2. This CDR3 contains 16 residues. CDR1 and CDR2 from the germline V gene are SEHNR and FQNEAQ (reference sequence). Germline trimming cut 3 bases from V and 5 bases from J; bases unmatched to any gene: 11. In DNA, the CDR3 is TGTGCCAGCAGCTTCCGGGCAGCGGGGGCCGGGGAGACCCAGTACTTC. Encoded protein: CASSFRAAGAGETQYF. The entire variable domain, with the rest obtained from reference TRBV7-9 and TRBJ2-5, is as follows: DTGVSQNPRHKITKRGQNVTFRCDPISEHNRLYWYRQTLGQGPEFLTYFQNEAQLEKSRLLSDRFSAERPKGSFSTLEIQRTEQGDSAMYLCASSFRAAGAGETQYFGPGTRLLVL.

The chain recombines TRBV6-4 with TRBJ2-5; a possible D gene is TRBD1 (6 bases). The CDR3 is made up of 14 amino acids. Germline CDR1 MRHNA, CDR2 SNTAGT. Trimming removed 6 bases from V and 5 bases from J, with 16 bases in between. CDR3 sequence: CASSLTTGSETQYF. The CDR3 DNA is TGTGCCAGCAGCCTGACAACAGGGAGTGAGACCCAGTACTTC.

The chain employs TRBV5-6 and TRBJ2-4; D gene unclear. CDR1 and CDR2 (germline): SGHDT, YYEEEE. The CDR3 is 14 residues long. Trimming shortened V by 0 bases and J by 8 bases, and 12 bases separated the two germline ends. Here the CDR3 reads CASSLAGAEDIQYF. The CDR3, as DNA: TGTGCCAGCAGCTTGGCCGGAGCCGAGGACATTCAGTACTTC.

The chain joins TRBV12-5 to TRBJ1-3; 7 positions match TRBD1. The CDR3 consists of 18 residues. J was trimmed by 0 bases and V by 5 bases; bases with no gene match: 13. Germline-derived CDR1 and CDR2 are LGHNT and FRNRAP. The CDR3 spells CASGPTAGGLSSGNTIYF. The CDR3 bases are TGTGCTAGTGGTCCCACGGCAGGGGGTCTAAGCTCTGGAAACACCATATATTTT.

The chain links TRBV14 to TRBJ2-5; TRBD2 aligns across 9 bases. Germline-derived CDR1 and CDR2 are SGHDN and FVKESK. The CDR3 loop spans 16 amino acids. Trimming cost V 5 bases and J 1 base; bases outside gene matches: 8. CDR3 loop: CASSSSLAGSQETQYF. CDR3 sequence (DNA): TGTGCCAGCAGCTCCTCCCTAGCGGGGTCCCAAGAGACCCAGTACTTC.

The genes are TRBV28 and TRBJ2-7; weak D call: TRBD2 (6 bases). V was trimmed by 6 bases and J by 0 bases, leaving 18 bases between them. The CDR3 loop spans 16 amino acids. CDR1 MDHEN and CDR2 SYDVKM come from the germline V gene. This CDR3 is CASRSPGLLSSYEQYF. CDR3 DNA sequence: TGTGCCAGCAGATCCCCGGGACTCCTGAGCTCCTACGAGCAGTACTTC. Together with reference TRBV28 and TRBJ2-7, the CDR3 gives the full variable domain: DVKVTQSSRYLVKRTGEKVFLECVQDMDHENMFWYRQDPGLGLRLIYFSYDVKMKEKGDIPEGYSVSREKKERFSLILESASTNQTSMYLCASRSPGLLSSYEQYFGPGTRLTVT.

This sequence joins TRBV18 and TRBJ1-3; 7 bases agree with TRBD1. Germline assignment: CDR1 KGHSH and CDR2 LQKENI. Trimming cost V 3 bases and J 0 bases; bases outside gene matches: 11. This CDR3 has 18 amino acids. DNA of the CDR3: TGTGCCAGCTCACCCCAGACCGGGACAGTGGGCTCTGGAAACACCATATATTTT. It specifies CASSPQTGTVGSGNTIYF.

This chain links TRBV7-6 with TRBJ1-2; TRBD1 matches 10 bases. Germline values: CDR1 SGHVS, CDR2 FNYEAQ. The J segment lost 4 bases and the V segment lost 1 base, leaving 6 bases of the junction unmatched. The CDR3 covers 16 residues. In DNA, the CDR3 is TGTGCCAGCAGCTTAGGACAGGGGGCGCTTGGCTATGGCTACACCTTC. It translates to CASSLGQGALGYGYTF.

CDR3 protein: CSVSGLAGPPQETQYF. The DNA of the CDR3 is TGCAGCGTCTCGGGACTAGCGGGCCCGCCCCAAGAGACCCAGTACTTC. The chain links TRBV29-1 to TRBJ2-5, with 12 bases matching TRBD2. J gave up 1 base and V 6 bases, and 9 bases lay outside the gene matches. This CDR3 is 16 amino acids long. The germline gives CDR1 SQVTM, CDR2 ANQGSEA.

The chain joins TRBV5-6 to TRBJ1-5, with D uncertain. The CDR3 runs 12 residues. Germline V gene data show CDR1 as SGHDT and CDR2 as YYEEEE. V lost 4 bases and J lost 5, with 7 bases in between. This CDR3 is CASSLRYQPQHF. CDR3 coding DNA: TGTGCCAGCAGCCTCAGATATCAGCCCCAGCATTTT. Looking up the rest from reference TRBV5-6 and TRBJ1-5 gives the full variable domain: DAGVTQSPTHLIKTRGQQVTLRCSPKSGHDTVSWYQQALGQGPQFIFQYYEEEERQRGNFPDRFSGHQFPNYSSELNVNALLLGDSALYLCASSLRYQPQHFGDGTRLSIL.

The table lists this clone with a count of one. The chain is built from TRBV9 and TRBJ1-1; D is undetermined. Trimming took off 1 base at V and 0 bases at J, with 10 bases between the two ends. Germline V lookup: CDR1 SGDLS, CDR2 YYNGEE. CDR3 length: 15 amino acids. As DNA, the CDR3 is TGTGCCAGCAGCGTAAAACCAACACTGAACACTGAAGCTTTCTTT. As protein: CASSVKPTLNTEAFF.

This chain uses TRBV18 with TRBJ2-5; D is ambiguous. V dropped 0 bases and J dropped 1 base, with 6 bases sitting between them. The CDR3 has 14 amino acids. Per the germline V gene, CDR1 is KGHSH and CDR2 is LQKENI. CDR3 in amino acids: CASSPPAGQETQYF. In DNA form, the CDR3 reads TGTGCCAGCTCACCACCGGCAGGCCAAGAGACCCAGTACTTC.

The CDR3 DNA reads TGTGCCAGCAGCCAGAGACAGGGAAACACAGATACGCAGTATTTT. This sequence encodes CASSQRQGNTDTQYF. The rearrangement joins TRBV7-2 to TRBJ2-3, with 7 bases matching TRBD1. The germline gives CDR1 SGHTA, CDR2 FQGNSA. V lost 5 bases and J lost 2; bases outside the gene matches: 7. This CDR3 comprises 15 residues.